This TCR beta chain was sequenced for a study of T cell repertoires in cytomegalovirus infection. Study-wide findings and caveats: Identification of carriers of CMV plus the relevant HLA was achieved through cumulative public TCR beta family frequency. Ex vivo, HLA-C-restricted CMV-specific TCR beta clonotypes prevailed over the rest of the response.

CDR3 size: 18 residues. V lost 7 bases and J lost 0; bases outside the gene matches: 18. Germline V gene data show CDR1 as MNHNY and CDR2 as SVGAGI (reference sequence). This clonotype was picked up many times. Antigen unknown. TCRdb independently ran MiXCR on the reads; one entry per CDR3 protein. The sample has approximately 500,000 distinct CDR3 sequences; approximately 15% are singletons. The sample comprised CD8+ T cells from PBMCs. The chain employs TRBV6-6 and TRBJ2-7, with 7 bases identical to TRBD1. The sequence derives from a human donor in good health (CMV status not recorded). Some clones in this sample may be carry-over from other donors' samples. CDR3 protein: CASTRAPPGTASSYEQYF. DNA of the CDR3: TGTGCCAGCACCCGAGCCCCCCCCGGGACAGCGAGCTCCTACGAGCAGTACTTC.